The 6 T cell receptor beta chains given below trace back to one sample, sequenced in a study of blood T cell repertoires in COVID-19. Only in-frame clones appear in the TCRdb table, and some are missing; sequencing was by immunoSEQ multiplex PCR. The table records around 240,000 clones, roughly nine tenths of them present only once. The sequenced sample consisted of PBMCs or T cells enriched from blood (not recorded which). All receptors derive from a human donor in a cohort exposed to, infected with or recovered from COVID-19 (not recorded which). The donor label of this sample is uncertain.

The chain couples TRBV11-3 to TRBJ2-2, with D maybe TRBD1 (5 bases). Trimming took off 4 bases at V and 6 bases at J, with 9 bases between the two ends. CDR1 is SGHNT and CDR2 is YENEEA in the germline V gene. The CDR3 runs 13 residues. The CDR3 is CASSSRDAGELFF. Here the CDR3 DNA reads TGTGCCAGCAGCTCCAGGGATGCCGGGGAGCTGTTTTTT.

In regard to this clone: Other nucleotide sequences in the sample specify the same CDR3. This chain links TRBV5-1 with TRBJ2-5; D possibly corresponds to TRBD1 (6 bases). This CDR3 is built from 13 residues. Trimming pared 1 base from V and 3 bases from J, leaving 7 bases between. Per the germline V gene, CDR1 is SGHRS and CDR2 is YFSETQ. CDR3 loop: CASSLSGEETQYF. For the CDR3, the DNA is TGCGCCAGCAGCTTGTCAGGGGAAGAGACCCAGTACTTC.

This clone was picked up a small number of times. The chain employs TRBV10-3 and TRBJ1-2, with 8 nucleotides matching TRBD1. The CDR3 spans 15 residues. Germline V lookup: CDR1 ENHRY, CDR2 SYGVKD. Trimming at V came to 4 bases and at J to 1 base, leaving 5 bases not matched to a gene. For the CDR3, the DNA is TGTGCCATCAGTGCCGGGACAGGAATTAACTATGGCTACACCTTC. Translating gives CAISAGTGINYGYTF.

This clone was observed a handful of times. The chain combines TRBV9 with TRBJ2-1, with no clear D. V shed 0 bases and J shed 9 bases, with 10 bases lying between them. The germline gives CDR1 SGDLS, CDR2 YYNGEE. There are 13 residues in the CDR3. CDR3 nucleotide sequence: TGTGCCAGCAGCGTAGGTACCAGCGCTGAGCAGTTCTTC. It encodes CASSVGTSAEQFF.

J is TRBJ2-1 and V is TRBV6-2 or TRBV6-3, with D maybe TRBD1 (6 bases). V gave up 5 bases and J gave up 9 bases, with 11 bases separating them. From germline, CDR1 is MNHEY and CDR2 SVGEGT. The CDR3 spans 12 residues. CDR3 sequence: CASSQGSGEQFF. The CDR3 DNA reads as TGTGCCAGCAGTCAGGGGAGCGGTGAGCAGTTCTTC.

The V gene is TRBV7-9, the J gene TRBJ2-7; 7 positions match TRBD1. The germline CDR1 and CDR2 sequences are SEHNR and FQNEAQ (reference sequence). CDR3 size: 13 residues. V dropped 5 bases and J dropped 5; count of bases not matched to a gene: 6. CDR3 bases: TGTGCCAGCAGCCCCACAGGGGCGAACGAGCAGTACTTC. The encoded protein is CASSPTGANEQYF.